This T cell receptor beta chain is from a study of tumor-infiltrating lymphocytes in primary liver carcinoma. Germline CDR1 is MNHNS and CDR2 is SASEGT. V lost 7 bases to trimming and J lost 11 bases; unmatched junction nucleotides: 17. The CDR3 length is 15 residues. A remark on this clonotype: A much larger clone differs by one base, so this may be a read error.

Blood RNA was derived from unsorted whole blood, and germline DNA was extracted too. Starting from approximately 470 ng of total RNA, TCR beta cDNA was produced with a primer in the constant region. ARM-PCR, slightly modified, supplied the TCR beta libraries through three nested multiplex PCR rounds. Forward primers for TRBV1-TRBV30 and a C-beta reverse primer served the first two PCR rounds, at about 10 cycles each. Via MiXCR, TCRdb re-called the multiplex PCR reads, giving one row per CDR3 protein. The sample contains fewer than 350,000 distinct CDR3 sequences, less than 75% of which appear only once.

The J gene is TRBJ1-5, the V gene TRBV6-1, with 7 bases identical to TRBD1. Sequencing was performed on peripheral blood. The receptor was derived from a man aged 35 to 55 with primary liver carcinoma and hepatitis B virus infection. DNA for the CDR3: TGTGCCAGCACCAAGGGAAGGGGGCTTATGGAGGCCCAGCATTTT. It translates to CASTKGRGLMEAQHF.